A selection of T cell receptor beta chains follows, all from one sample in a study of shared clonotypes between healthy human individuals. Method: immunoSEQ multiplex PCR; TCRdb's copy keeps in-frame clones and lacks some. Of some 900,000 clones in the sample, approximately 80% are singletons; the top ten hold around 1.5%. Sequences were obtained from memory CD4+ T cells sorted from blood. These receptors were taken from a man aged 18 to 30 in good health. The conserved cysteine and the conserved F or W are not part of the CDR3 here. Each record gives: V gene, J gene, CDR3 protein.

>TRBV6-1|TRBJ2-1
ASSDTQGVRF
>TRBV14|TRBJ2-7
ASSQEDYEQY
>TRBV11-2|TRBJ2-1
ASSLGLSGGHYNEQF
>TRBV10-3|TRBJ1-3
AISEWPDSGNTIY
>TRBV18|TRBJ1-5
ASSPAVNQPQH
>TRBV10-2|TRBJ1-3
ASSEQAGNTIY
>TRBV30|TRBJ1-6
AWSTTGAWGYNSPLH
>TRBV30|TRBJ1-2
AWAHVSGHCT
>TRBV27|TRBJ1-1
ASSFLGPNTEAF
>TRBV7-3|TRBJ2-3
ASSLDSASTDTQY
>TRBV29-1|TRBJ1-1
SVGTAMNTEAF
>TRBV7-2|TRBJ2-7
ASSLVQGAYEQY
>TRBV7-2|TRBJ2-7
ASSRGGSGSSEQY
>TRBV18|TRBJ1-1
ASSPVHRLGQGAIEAF
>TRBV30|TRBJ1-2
AWSPIYRWTGVANYGYT
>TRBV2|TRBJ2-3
ASSGLTSFPGADTQY
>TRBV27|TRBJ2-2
ASSRRQGGDGGELF
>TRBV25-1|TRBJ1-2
ASSDGTGYT
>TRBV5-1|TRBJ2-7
ASSLEGIPYEQY
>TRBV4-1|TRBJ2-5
ASSQATQETQY
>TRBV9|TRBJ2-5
ASSPNDRVTTQY
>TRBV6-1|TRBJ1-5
ASSVTGYSNQPQH
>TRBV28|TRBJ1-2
ASSYGIHGYT
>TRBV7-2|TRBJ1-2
ASSLQRTGIRADYGYT
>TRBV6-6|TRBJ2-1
ASSQQVNEQF
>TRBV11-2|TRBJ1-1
ASSAGQGMTEAF
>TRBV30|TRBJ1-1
AWSRGQGSFTEAF
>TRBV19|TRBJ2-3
ASSIDSGTAGGFRDTQY
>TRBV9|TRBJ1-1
ASSVDKDTEAF
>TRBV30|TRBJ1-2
AWSVAGNYGYT
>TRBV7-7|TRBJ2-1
ASSLAGLADNNEQF
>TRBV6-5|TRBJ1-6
ASRPQGSGSPLH
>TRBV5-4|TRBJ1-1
ASSPNPGQGRETEAF
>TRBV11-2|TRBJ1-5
ASSFDRDFQPQH
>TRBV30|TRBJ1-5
AWNVMVRPGQPQH
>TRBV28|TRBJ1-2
ASKNTGGGYGYT
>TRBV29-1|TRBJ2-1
SAIGDVGYNEQF
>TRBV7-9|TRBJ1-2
ASSLQGNYGYT
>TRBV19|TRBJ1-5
ASSINPDRVQPQH
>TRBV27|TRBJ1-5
ASSSPGPAHYSNQPQH